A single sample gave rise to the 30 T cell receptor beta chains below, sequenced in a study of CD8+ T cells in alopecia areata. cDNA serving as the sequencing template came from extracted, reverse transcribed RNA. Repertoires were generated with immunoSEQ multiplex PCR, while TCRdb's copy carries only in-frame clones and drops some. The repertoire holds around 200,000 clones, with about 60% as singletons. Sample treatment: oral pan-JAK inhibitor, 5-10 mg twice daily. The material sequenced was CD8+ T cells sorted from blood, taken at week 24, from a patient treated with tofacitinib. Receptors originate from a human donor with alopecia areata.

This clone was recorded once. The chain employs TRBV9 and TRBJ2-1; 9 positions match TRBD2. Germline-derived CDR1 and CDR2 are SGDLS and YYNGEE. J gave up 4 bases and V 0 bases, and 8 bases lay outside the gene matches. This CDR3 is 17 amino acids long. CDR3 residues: CASSVDNSGGGYNEQFF. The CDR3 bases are TGTGCCAGCAGCGTAGATAATAGCGGGGGTGGTTACAATGAGCAGTTCTTC.

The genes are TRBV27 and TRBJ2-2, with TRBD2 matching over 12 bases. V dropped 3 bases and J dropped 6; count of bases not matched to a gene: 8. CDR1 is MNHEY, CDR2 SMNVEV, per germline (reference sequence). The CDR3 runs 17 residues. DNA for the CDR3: TGTGCCAGCAGTTTGGCTAGCGGGGGGGCTTGGGCCGGGGAGCTGTTTTTT. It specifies CASSLASGGAWAGELFF.

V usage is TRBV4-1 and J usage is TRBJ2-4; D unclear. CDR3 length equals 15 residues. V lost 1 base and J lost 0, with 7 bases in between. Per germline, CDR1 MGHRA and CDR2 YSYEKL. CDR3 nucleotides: TGCGCCAGCAGCCAAGCCATACTAGCCAAAAACATTCAGTACTTC. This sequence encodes CASSQAILAKNIQYF.

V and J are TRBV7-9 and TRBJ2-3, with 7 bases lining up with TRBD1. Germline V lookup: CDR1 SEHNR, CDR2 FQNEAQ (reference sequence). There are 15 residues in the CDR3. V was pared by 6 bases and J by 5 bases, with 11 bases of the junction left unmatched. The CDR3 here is CASRSLQGVRDTQYF. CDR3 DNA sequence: TGTGCCAGCAGATCTCTCCAGGGGGTAAGAGATACGCAGTATTTT.

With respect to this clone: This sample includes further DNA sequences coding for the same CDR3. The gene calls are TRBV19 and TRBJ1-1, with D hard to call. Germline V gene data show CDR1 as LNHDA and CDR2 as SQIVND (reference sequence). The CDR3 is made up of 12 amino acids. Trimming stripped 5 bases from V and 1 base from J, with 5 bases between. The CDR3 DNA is TGTGCCAGTAGTTTGGGGAACACTGAAGCTTTCTTT. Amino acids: CASSLGNTEAFF.

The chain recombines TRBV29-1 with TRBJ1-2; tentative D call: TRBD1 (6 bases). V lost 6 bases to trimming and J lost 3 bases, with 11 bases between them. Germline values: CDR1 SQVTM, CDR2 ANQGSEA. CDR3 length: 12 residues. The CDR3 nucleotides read TGCAGCGTCACAGGGTCCTACTATGGCTACACCTTC. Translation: CSVTGSYYGYTF.

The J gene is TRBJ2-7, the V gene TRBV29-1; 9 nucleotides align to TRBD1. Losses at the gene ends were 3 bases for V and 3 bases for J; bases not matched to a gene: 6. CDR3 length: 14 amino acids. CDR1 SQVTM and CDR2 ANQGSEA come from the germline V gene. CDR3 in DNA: TGCAGCGTTGATGGGGGACAGGGAGACTACGAGCAGTACTTC. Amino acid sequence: CSVDGGQGDYEQYF.

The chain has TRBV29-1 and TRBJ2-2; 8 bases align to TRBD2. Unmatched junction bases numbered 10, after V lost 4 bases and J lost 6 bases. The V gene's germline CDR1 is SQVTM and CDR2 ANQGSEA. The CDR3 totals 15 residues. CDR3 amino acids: CSVGDVGGASGELFF. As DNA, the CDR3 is TGCAGCGTTGGGGACGTCGGGGGGGCTTCCGGGGAGCTGTTTTTT.

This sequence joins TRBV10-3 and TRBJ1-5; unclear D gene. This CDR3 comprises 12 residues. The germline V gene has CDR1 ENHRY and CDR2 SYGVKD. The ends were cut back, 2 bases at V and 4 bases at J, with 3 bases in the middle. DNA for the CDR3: TGTGCCATCAGTGAGGGGAATCAGCCCCAGCATTTT. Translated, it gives CAISEGNQPQHF.

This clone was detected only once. In DNA form, the CDR3 reads TGCGCCAGCAAAATACCAGGGGGGAACACTGAAGCTTTCTTT. Its translation is CASKIPGGNTEAFF. This sequence joins TRBV10-2 and TRBJ1-1; 7 positions match TRBD1. The trim removed 7 bases at V and 1 base at J, leaving 6 bases unmatched. This CDR3 has 14 residues. Germline CDR1 reads WSHSY; CDR2 reads SAAADI.

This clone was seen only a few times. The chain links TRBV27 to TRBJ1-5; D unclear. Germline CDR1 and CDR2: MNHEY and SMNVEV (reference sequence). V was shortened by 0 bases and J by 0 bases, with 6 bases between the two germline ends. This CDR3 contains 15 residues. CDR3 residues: CASSLSLSSNQPQHF. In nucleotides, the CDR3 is TGTGCCAGCAGTTTATCACTGAGTAGCAATCAGCCCCAGCATTTT.

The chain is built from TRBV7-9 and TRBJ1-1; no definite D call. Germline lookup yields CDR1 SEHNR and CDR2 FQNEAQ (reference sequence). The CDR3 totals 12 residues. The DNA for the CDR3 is TGTGCGGTGGGCTTACAGAACACTGAAGCTTTCTTT. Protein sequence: CAVGLQNTEAFF.

CDR3 residues: CASSLSAGNGNGYTF. CDR3 DNA sequence: TGTGCCAGCAGCTTATCGGCGGGTAACGGGAATGGCTACACCTTC. The chain is built from TRBV7-9 and TRBJ1-2; no definite D call. Between the trimmed V and J ends, which lost 2 bases and 6 bases, there was a span of 16 bases. CDR3 size: 15 residues. CDR1 is SEHNR and CDR2 is FQNEAQ in the germline V gene (reference sequence).

Here the CDR3 DNA reads TGTGCCAGCAGCCAAAGGTTATCTGGGGACTACGAGCAGTACTTC. It codes for CASSQRLSGDYEQYF. The V gene is TRBV5-6, the J gene TRBJ2-7, with unresolved D. This CDR3 has 15 residues. The ends were cut back, 4 bases at V and 3 bases at J, with 17 bases in the middle. Germline CDR1 and CDR2: SGHDT and YYEEEE.

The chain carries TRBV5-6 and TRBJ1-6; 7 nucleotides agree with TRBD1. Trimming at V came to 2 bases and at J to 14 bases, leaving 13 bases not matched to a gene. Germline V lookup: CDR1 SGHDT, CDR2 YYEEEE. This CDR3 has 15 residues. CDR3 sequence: CASSFGTASLGALHF. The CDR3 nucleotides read TGTGCCAGCAGCTTCGGGACAGCGTCCTTGGGGGCCCTCCACTTT.

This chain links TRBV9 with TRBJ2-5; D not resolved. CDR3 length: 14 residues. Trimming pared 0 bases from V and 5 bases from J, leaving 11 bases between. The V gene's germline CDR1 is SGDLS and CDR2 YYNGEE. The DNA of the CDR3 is TGTGCCAGCAGCGTAGAAGAGGTTCGGGAGACCCAGTACTTC. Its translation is CASSVEEVRETQYF.

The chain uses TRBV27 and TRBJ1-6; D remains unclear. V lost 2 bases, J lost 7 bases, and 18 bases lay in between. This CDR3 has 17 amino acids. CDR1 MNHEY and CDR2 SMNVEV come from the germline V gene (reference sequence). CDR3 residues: CASSLRSKPLQNSPLHF. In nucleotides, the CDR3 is TGTGCCAGCAGTTTAAGATCCAAACCACTCCAGAATTCACCCCTCCACTTT.

The CDR3 spells CASSQEKRTGANQPQHF. DNA for the CDR3: TGCGCCAGCAGCCAAGAAAAAAGGACAGGGGCGAATCAGCCCCAGCATTTT. V usage is TRBV4-1 and J usage is TRBJ1-5; 9 bases line up with TRBD1. The CDR3 length is 17 residues. Germline V lookup: CDR1 MGHRA, CDR2 YSYEKL. J was trimmed by 4 bases and V by 0 bases; bases with no gene match: 7.

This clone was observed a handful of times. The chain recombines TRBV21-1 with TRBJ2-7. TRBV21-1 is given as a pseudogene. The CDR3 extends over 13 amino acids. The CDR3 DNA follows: TGTGCCAGCAGCAAAGACGGACCCTACGAGCAGTACTTC. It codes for CASSKDGPYEQYF.

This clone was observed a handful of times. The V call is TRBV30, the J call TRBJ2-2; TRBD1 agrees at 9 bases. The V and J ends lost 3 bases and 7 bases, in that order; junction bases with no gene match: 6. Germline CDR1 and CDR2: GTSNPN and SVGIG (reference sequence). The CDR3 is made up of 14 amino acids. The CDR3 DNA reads TGTGCCTGGAGCTCGGGACAGGGTGGCGGGGAGCTGTTTTTT. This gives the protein CAWSSGQGGGELFF.

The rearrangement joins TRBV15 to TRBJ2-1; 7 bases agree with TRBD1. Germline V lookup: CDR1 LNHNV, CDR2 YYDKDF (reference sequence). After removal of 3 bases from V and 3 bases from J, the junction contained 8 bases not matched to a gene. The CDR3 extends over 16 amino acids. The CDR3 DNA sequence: TGTGCCACCAGCAGTCGGACAGGAAAGGTCTACAATGAGCAGTTCTTC. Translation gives CATSSRTGKVYNEQFF.

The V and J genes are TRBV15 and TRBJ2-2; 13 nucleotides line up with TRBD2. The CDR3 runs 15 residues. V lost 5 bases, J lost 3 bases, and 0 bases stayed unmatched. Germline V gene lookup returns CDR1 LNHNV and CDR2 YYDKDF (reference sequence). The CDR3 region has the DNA TGTGCCACCAGCGGGACTAGCGGGGACACCGGGGAGCTGTTTTTT. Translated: CATSGTSGDTGELFF. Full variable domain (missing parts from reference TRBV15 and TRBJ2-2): DAMVIQNPRYQVTQFGKPVTLSCSQTLNHNVMYWYQQKSSQAPKLLFHYYDKDFNNEADTPDNFQSRRPNTSFCFLDIRSPGLGDTAMYLCATSGTSGDTGELFFGEGSRLTVL.

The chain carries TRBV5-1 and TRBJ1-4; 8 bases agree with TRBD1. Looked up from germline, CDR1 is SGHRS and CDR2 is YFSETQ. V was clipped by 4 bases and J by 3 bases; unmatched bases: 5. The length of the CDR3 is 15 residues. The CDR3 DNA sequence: TGCGCCAGCAGCGCCGGACAGGGATCTAATGAAAAACTGTTTTTT. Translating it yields CASSAGQGSNEKLFF.

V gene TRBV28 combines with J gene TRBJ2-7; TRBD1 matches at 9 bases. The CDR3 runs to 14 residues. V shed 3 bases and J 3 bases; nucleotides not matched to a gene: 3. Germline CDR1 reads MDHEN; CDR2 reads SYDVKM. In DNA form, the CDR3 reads TGTGCCAGCAGTTTCGGGACAGGGCGCTACGAGCAGTACTTC. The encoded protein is CASSFGTGRYEQYF.

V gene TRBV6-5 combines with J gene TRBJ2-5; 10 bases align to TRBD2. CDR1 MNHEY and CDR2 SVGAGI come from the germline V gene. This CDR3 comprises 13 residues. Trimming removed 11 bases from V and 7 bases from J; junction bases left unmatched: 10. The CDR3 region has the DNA TGTGCCCGCAAAACTAGCGGGGCTTGGACCCAGTACTTC. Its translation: CARKTSGAWTQYF.

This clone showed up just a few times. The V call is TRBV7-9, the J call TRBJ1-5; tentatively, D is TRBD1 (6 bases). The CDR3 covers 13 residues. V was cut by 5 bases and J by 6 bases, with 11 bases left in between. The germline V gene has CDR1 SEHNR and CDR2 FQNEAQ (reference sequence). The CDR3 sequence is CASSRTGTQPQHF. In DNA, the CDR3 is TGTGCCAGCAGCCGTACAGGGACTCAGCCCCAGCATTTT.

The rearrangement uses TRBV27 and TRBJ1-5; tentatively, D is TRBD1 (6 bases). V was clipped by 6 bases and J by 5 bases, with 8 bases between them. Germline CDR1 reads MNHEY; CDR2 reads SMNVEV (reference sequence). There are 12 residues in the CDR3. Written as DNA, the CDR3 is TGTGCCAGCAGCGAGGGGGATCAGCCCCAGCATTTT. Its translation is CASSEGDQPQHF.

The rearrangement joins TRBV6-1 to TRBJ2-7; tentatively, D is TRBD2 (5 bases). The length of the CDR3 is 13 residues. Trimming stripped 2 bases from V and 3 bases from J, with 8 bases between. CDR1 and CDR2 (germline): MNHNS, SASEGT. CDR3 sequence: CASSEKEVYEQYF. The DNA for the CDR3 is TGTGCCAGCAGTGAAAAGGAGGTCTACGAGCAGTACTTC.

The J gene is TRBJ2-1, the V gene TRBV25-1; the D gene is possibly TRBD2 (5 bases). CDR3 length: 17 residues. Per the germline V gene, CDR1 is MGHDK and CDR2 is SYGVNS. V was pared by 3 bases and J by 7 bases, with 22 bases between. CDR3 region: CASSEDIPGIDGNEQFF. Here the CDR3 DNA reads TGTGCCAGCAGTGAGGATATACCGGGGATTGACGGGAATGAGCAGTTCTTC.

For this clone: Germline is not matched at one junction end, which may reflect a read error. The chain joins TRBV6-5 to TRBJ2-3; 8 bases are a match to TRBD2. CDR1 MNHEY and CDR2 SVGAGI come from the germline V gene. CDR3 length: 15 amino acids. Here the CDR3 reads CASSPGTRSIDTQYF. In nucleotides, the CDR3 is TGTGCCAGCAGCCCCGGGACTAGAAGCATAGATACGCAGTATTTT.